The subject of this entry is one TCR beta chain. The length of the CDR3 is 14 residues. Between the trimmed V and J ends, which lost 5 bases and 1 base, there was a span of 9 bases. Germline V gene sequence: CDR1 LNHDA, CDR2 SQIVND (reference sequence). Per the original methods: Estimation of nucleated cell counts was performed using reference gene primer amplification. The protocol was immunoSEQ multiplex PCR, while the TCRdb copy is restricted to in-frame clones and leaves out a portion. Clonal size and the V and J genes are those of that table, whereas D and trimming came from the DNA. This table has roughly 410,000 clones, about 91% appearing once. This record comes from a study of blood T cell repertoires in COVID-19. Across the study: COVID-19 samples from acute and convalescent phases originated in the United States, Italy and Spain. PBMCs, B-cell-depleted T cells, or T cells provided the cDNA or gDNA that made up the material.

Followed over time, Seattle patients had been enrolled while infection was active. The material sequenced was peripheral blood. The source of this sequence is a woman between 40 and 50 years old with COVID-19, enrolled during active disease. The V call is TRBV19, the J call TRBJ1-5; D possibly corresponds to TRBD1 (5 bases). CDR3 sequence (DNA): TGTGCCAGTAGTGCCAGGGTAAGCAATCAGCCCCAGCATTTT. Translation gives CASSARVSNQPQHF.